The 26 T cell receptor beta chains listed next were all sequenced from one sample in a study of blood T cell repertoires in COVID-19. The data were produced by immunoSEQ multiplex PCR, yet TCRdb's version contains in-frame clones alone and is incomplete. Of some 150,000 clones in the sample, roughly 80% were seen once. Sequencing input: peripheral blood. All receptors derive from a man between 65 and 85 years old with acute or convalescent COVID-19.

This clone was detected only a few times. The rearrangement links TRBV4-2 to TRBJ2-7, with 8 bases that match TRBD2. Trimming cost V 0 bases and J 1 base; bases outside gene matches: 5. The length of the CDR3 is 16 residues. In germline, CDR1 is LGHNA, CDR2 YNFKEQ. This chain's CDR3 is CASSQDWLAGSYEQYF. The DNA of the CDR3 is TGTGCCAGCAGCCAAGACTGGCTAGCGGGTTCCTACGAGCAGTACTTC.

The chain carries TRBV5-1 and TRBJ2-7; 7 bases map to TRBD2. This CDR3 region has 15 residues. Losses at the gene ends were 7 bases for V and 3 bases for J; bases not matched to a gene: 13. CDR1 is SGHRS, CDR2 YFSETQ, per germline. This CDR3 is CASSVVRGLNYEQYF. The CDR3 nucleotides read TGCGCCAGCTCAGTTGTGAGGGGACTAAACTACGAGCAGTACTTC. The full variable domain, completed using reference TRBV5-1 and TRBJ2-7, is KAGVTQTPRYLIKTRGQQVTLSCSPISGHRSVSWYQQTPGQGLQFLFEYFSETQRNKGNFPGRFSGRQFSNSRSEMNVSTLELGDSALYLCASSVVRGLNYEQYFGPGTRLTVT.

The chain joins TRBV11-2 to TRBJ2-5, with a tentative D call TRBD2 (6 bases). Germline V CDR1 and CDR2: SGHAT, FQNNGV. Between the trimmed V and J ends, which lost 0 bases and 5 bases, there was a span of 16 bases. CDR3 length equals 16 residues. The CDR3 region is CASSLDGGIDVETQYF. The CDR3 nucleotides are TGTGCCAGCAGCTTAGACGGCGGGATCGACGTGGAGACCCAGTACTTC. The full variable domain, in which reference TRBV11-2 and TRBJ2-5 provide the parts outside the CDR3, is EAGVAQSPRYKIIEKRQSVAFWCNPISGHATLYWYQQILGQGPKLLIQFQNNGVVDDSQLPKDRFSAERLKGVDSTLKIQPAKLEDSAVYLCASSLDGGIDVETQYFGPGTRLLVL.

The rearrangement joins TRBV28 to TRBJ2-1; 7 bases map to TRBD1. The germline gives CDR1 MDHEN, CDR2 SYDVKM. The CDR3 length is 12 residues. Unmatched junction bases numbered 3, after V lost 3 bases and J lost 10 bases. The CDR3 DNA follows: TGTGCCAGCAGTTTCGAGGGGGCGGAGCAGTTCTTC. Translated, it gives CASSFEGAEQFF.

Only a few counts were recorded for this clone. V gene TRBV28 combines with J gene TRBJ1-5; the match to TRBD1 covers 7 bases. Germline V gene sequence: CDR1 MDHEN, CDR2 SYDVKM. Trimming took 5 bases from V and 4 from J; bases not matched to a gene: 5. The CDR3 totals 14 residues. The CDR3 coding sequence is TGTGCCAGCAGTCAAGGGACAGAAAATCAGCCCCAGCATTTT. It specifies CASSQGTENQPQHF. Combining the CDR3 with reference TRBV28 and TRBJ1-5 gives the whole variable domain DVKVTQSSRYLVKRTGEKVFLECVQDMDHENMFWYRQDPGLGLRLIYFSYDVKMKEKGDIPEGYSVSREKKERFSLILESASTNQTSMYLCASSQGTENQPQHFGDGTRLSIL.

The chain uses TRBV28 and TRBJ1-6; 7 bases fit TRBD1. V lost 5 bases, J lost 7 bases, and 11 bases stayed unmatched. CDR1 and CDR2 from the germline V gene are MDHEN and SYDVKM. The CDR3 consists of 16 residues. CDR3 sequence: CASSLPGGTVNSPLHF. Written as DNA, the CDR3 is TGTGCCAGCAGTCTACCCGGCGGGACAGTAAATTCACCCCTCCACTTT.

The chain links TRBV2 to TRBJ2-5, with no clear D. Germline V gene data show CDR1 as SNHLY and CDR2 as FYNNEI. CDR3 size: 11 residues. With 3 bases removed from V and 5 bases from J, the gap between germline ends came to 4 bases. The CDR3 reads CASSEQETQYF. CDR3 DNA: TGTGCCAGCAGTGAGCAGGAGACCCAGTACTTC.

In this sample, this clone turned up once. The rearrangement joins TRBV4-1 to TRBJ1-5, with 9 nucleotides matching TRBD1. The trim removed 1 base at V and 6 bases at J, leaving 13 bases unmatched. CDR1 MGHRA and CDR2 YSYEKL come from the germline V gene. The CDR3 spans 18 residues. CDR3 bases: TGCGCCAGCAGCCAAGCAACCGGAGGGGGGACAGGGACTCAGCCCCAGCATTTT. Translating it yields CASSQATGGGTGTQPQHF.

The chain combines TRBV12-3 or TRBV12-4 with TRBJ2-4; 7 bases line up with TRBD1. The ends lost 8 bases at V and 6 bases at J; junction bases unmatched: 4. The CDR3 loop spans 12 amino acids. CDR3 sequence: CASLGGGNIQYF. Written as DNA, the CDR3 is TGTGCCAGCCTAGGGGGCGGAAACATTCAGTACTTC.

The chain has TRBV28 and TRBJ1-1, with 7 bases matching TRBD1. Germline V CDR1 and CDR2: MDHEN, SYDVKM. This CDR3 has 18 residues. V trimming: 1 base; J trimming: 3 bases; junction bases outside the gene matches: 14. DNA of the CDR3: TGTGCCAGCAGTTTATCGGCACGACAGGGAAGAGGGGACACTGAAGCTTTCTTT. Translating it yields CASSLSARQGRGDTEAFF. Full variable domain (remainder filled in from reference TRBV28 and TRBJ1-1): DVKVTQSSRYLVKRTGEKVFLECVQDMDHENMFWYRQDPGLGLRLIYFSYDVKMKEKGDIPEGYSVSREKKERFSLILESASTNQTSMYLCASSLSARQGRGDTEAFFGQGTRLTVV.

The rearrangement uses TRBV5-1 and TRBJ1-1; TRBD1 is a possible D gene (6 bases). Trimming pared 0 bases from V and 10 bases from J, leaving 16 bases between. The CDR3 consists of 14 residues. Germline CDR1 SGHRS, CDR2 YFSETQ. The CDR3 sequence is CASSLGPTGEGAFF. The CDR3 nucleotides read TGCGCCAGCAGCTTGGGGCCGACAGGTGAAGGAGCTTTCTTT.

The chain combines TRBV5-1 with TRBJ2-3, with D perhaps matching TRBD2 (6 bases). The CDR3 spans 17 residues. V was cut by 5 bases and J by 0 bases, with 19 bases left in between. Germline V gives CDR1 SGHRS, CDR2 YFSETQ. As DNA, the CDR3 is TGCGCCAGCAGAAGTGGCGGGACGGGGACTAGCACAGATACGCAGTATTTT. Translated: CASRSGGTGTSTDTQYF. Full variable domain (rest looked up from reference TRBV5-1 and TRBJ2-3): KAGVTQTPRYLIKTRGQQVTLSCSPISGHRSVSWYQQTPGQGLQFLFEYFSETQRNKGNFPGRFSGRQFSNSRSEMNVSTLELGDSALYLCASRSGGTGTSTDTQYFGPGTRLTVL.

J is TRBJ1-5 and V is TRBV18; a weak D match, TRBD1 (5 bases). With 4 bases removed from V and 5 bases from J, the gap between germline ends came to 15 bases. The CDR3 has 15 residues. Germline-derived CDR1 and CDR2 are KGHSH and LQKENI. The chain's CDR3 is CASSRGLGGDQPQHF. The DNA for the CDR3 is TGTGCCAGCTCACGAGGGCTGGGGGGGGATCAGCCCCAGCATTTT.

The chain couples TRBV28 to TRBJ2-1; possibly TRBD1 for D (5 bases). Trimming took 2 bases from V and 6 from J, leaving 35 bases between them. The CDR3 length is 22 residues. CDR1 is MDHEN, CDR2 SYDVKM, per germline. Written as DNA, the CDR3 is TGTGCCAGCAGTTTAGGGGCAGGGTATCACCTTTCCGATATGCCTTCCACCAATGAGCAGTTCTTC. Its protein is CASSLGAGYHLSDMPSTNEQFF. The full variable domain, with the rest looked up from reference TRBV28 and TRBJ2-1, is DVKVTQSSRYLVKRTGEKVFLECVQDMDHENMFWYRQDPGLGLRLIYFSYDVKMKEKGDIPEGYSVSREKKERFSLILESASTNQTSMYLCASSLGAGYHLSDMPSTNEQFFGPGTRLTVL.

The chain couples TRBV19 to TRBJ1-4, with a weak D call TRBD1 (5 bases). Germline V gene data show CDR1 as LNHDA and CDR2 as SQIVND (reference sequence). V lost 7 bases and J lost 8, with 11 bases in between. The CDR3 spans 12 residues. The CDR3 loop reads CASKDNGEKLFF. In nucleotides, the CDR3 is TGTGCCAGTAAGGACAATGGCGAAAAACTGTTTTTT. The complete variable domain, with remaining parts taken from reference TRBV19 and TRBJ1-4, reads DGGITQSPKYLFRKEGQNVTLSCEQNLNHDAMYWYRQDPGQGLRLIYYSQIVNDFQKGDIAEGYSVSREKKESFPLTVTSAQKNPTAFYLCASKDNGEKLFFGSGTQLSVL.

The chain joins TRBV9 to TRBJ1-4, with 9 bases that match TRBD1. The CDR3 has 15 amino acids. In germline, CDR1 is SGDLS, CDR2 YYNGEE. V was clipped by 3 bases and J by 8 bases; unmatched bases: 8. The CDR3 DNA reads as TGTGCCAGCAGCGATGACAGGGGGGTGCCGGAAAAACTGTTTTTT. Protein: CASSDDRGVPEKLFF.

The V and J genes are TRBV6-2 or TRBV6-3 and TRBJ2-2; tentative D call: TRBD1 (5 bases). CDR3 length equals 13 residues. The V end was cut by 5 bases, the J end by 3 bases, with 7 bases between. Germline-derived CDR1 and CDR2 are MNHEY and SVGEGT. Written as DNA, the CDR3 is TGTGCCAGCAGTAGGACATACACCGGGGAGCTGTTTTTT. Protein sequence: CASSRTYTGELFF.

The V and J genes are TRBV5-1 and TRBJ1-4; 7 bases match TRBD1. Germline loops: CDR1 SGHRS, CDR2 YFSETQ. After removal of 4 bases from V and 9 bases from J, the junction contained 9 bases not matched to a gene. The CDR3 is 14 residues long. The CDR3 DNA follows: TGCGCCAGCAGCATGGGACAGCTAGGACAAAAACTGTTTTTT. Translation: CASSMGQLGQKLFF.

The V gene is TRBV5-6, the J gene TRBJ2-2; possible D gene TRBD2, 7 bases. V dropped 4 bases and J dropped 3 bases, with 13 bases sitting between them. Germline CDR1 SGHDT, CDR2 YYEEEE. The CDR3 is made up of 15 amino acids. The CDR3 loop reads CASSRPGGYTGELFF. DNA of the CDR3: TGTGCCAGCAGCCGCCCGGGGGGCTACACCGGGGAGCTGTTTTTT. Together with reference TRBV5-6 and TRBJ2-2, the CDR3 gives the full variable domain: DAGVTQSPTHLIKTRGQQVTLRCSPKSGHDTVSWYQQALGQGPQFIFQYYEEEERQRGNFPDRFSGHQFPNYSSELNVNALLLGDSALYLCASSRPGGYTGELFFGEGSRLTVL.

The chain joins TRBV29-1 to TRBJ1-2, with D tentatively TRBD1 (5 bases). Germline assignment: CDR1 SQVTM and CDR2 ANQGSEA. Trimming removed 5 bases at V and 4 bases at J, with 23 bases between. This CDR3 region has 16 residues. The CDR3 DNA sequence: TGCAGCGTTCCGACGGAGGGCAGGCCCGGGGCCTATGGCTACACCTTC. It specifies CSVPTEGRPGAYGYTF.

The gene calls are TRBV9 and TRBJ2-3; 8 nucleotides align to TRBD2. V was clipped by 1 base and J by 2 bases; unmatched bases: 18. Germline-derived CDR1 and CDR2 are SGDLS and YYNGEE. CDR3 length equals 20 residues. CDR3 in amino acids: CASSVTRGDTSGKYTDTQYF. The DNA of the CDR3 is TGTGCCAGCAGCGTAACCCGGGGGGATACTAGCGGCAAATACACAGATACGCAGTATTTT.

This chain connects TRBV6-1 to TRBJ1-5; D unresolved. V gave up 2 bases and J gave up 7 bases, with 9 bases separating them. The CDR3 runs 13 residues. The germline CDR1 and CDR2 sequences are MNHNS and SASEGT. CDR3 sequence (DNA): TGTGCCAGCAGTGAACCGGGTAGCCAGCCCCAGCATTTT. This translates into CASSEPGSQPQHF.

The chain employs TRBV6-5 and TRBJ2-1; D is perhaps TRBD2 (6 bases). Germline V gene sequence: CDR1 MNHEY, CDR2 SVGAGI. Trimming left V 7 bases short and J 0 bases short, with 10 bases between. The CDR3 is made up of 14 amino acids. The CDR3 DNA is TGTGCCAGCATCCTGACTAGCTCCTACAATGAGCAGTTCTTC. Its protein is CASILTSSYNEQFF.

The gene calls are TRBV28 and TRBJ1-5, with D possibly matching TRBD1 (5 bases). Germline CDR1 is MDHEN and CDR2 is SYDVKM. V shed 5 bases and J shed 3 bases, with 23 bases lying between them. The CDR3 is 18 amino acids. CDR3 DNA sequence: TGTGCCAGCAGTCCCTGGGGGAGGGAGGGTTTCCTCAATCAGCCCCAGCATTTT. Translated, it gives CASSPWGREGFLNQPQHF. The full variable domain, in which reference TRBV28 and TRBJ1-5 provide the parts outside the CDR3, is DVKVTQSSRYLVKRTGEKVFLECVQDMDHENMFWYRQDPGLGLRLIYFSYDVKMKEKGDIPEGYSVSREKKERFSLILESASTNQTSMYLCASSPWGREGFLNQPQHFGDGTRLSIL.

This chain uses TRBV7-3 with TRBJ2-7, with a tentative D call TRBD2 (6 bases). In germline, CDR1 is SGHTA, CDR2 FQGTGA. This CDR3 region has 15 residues. Trimming shortened V by 1 base and J by 2 bases, and 12 bases separated the two germline ends. Here the CDR3 DNA reads TGTGCCAGCAGCTTAATAGCGGTCTCAACCTACGAGCAGTACTTC. This sequence encodes CASSLIAVSTYEQYF.

The genes are TRBV9 and TRBJ2-5; D is possibly TRBD2 (6 bases). CDR1 SGDLS and CDR2 YYNGEE come from the germline V gene. The V gene lost 3 bases and the J gene lost 0 bases, with 18 bases spanning the gap. The CDR3 covers 17 residues. The CDR3 DNA follows: TGTGCCAGCAGCGGACGGGACTCATGGGAGTACCAAGAGACCCAGTACTTC. The encoded protein is CASSGRDSWEYQETQYF. The whole variable domain, remainder taken from reference TRBV9 and TRBJ2-5, is DSGVTQTPKHLITATGQRVTLRCSPRSGDLSVYWYQQSLDQGLQFLIQYYNGEERAKGNILERFSAQQFPDLHSELNLSSLELGDSALYFCASSGRDSWEYQETQYFGPGTRLLVL.